The clone carrying this T cell receptor beta chain has only a few counts. As yet, its antigen is unknown. TCRdb recomputed calls from the RT-PCR reads with MiXCR, one row per CDR3 protein. Of about 580,000 distinct CDR3 sequences in the sample, roughly 15% were seen once. The data were obtained in a study of response to subunit inactivated influenza vaccine. The study's findings and limits: The authors proposed limited new T cell recruitment per seasonal influenza vaccination.

Germline V gene sequence: CDR1 MNHEY, CDR2 SMNVEV (reference sequence). The CDR3 length is 14 residues. Trimming removed 10 bases at V and 5 bases at J, with 21 bases between. Sequencing used PBMCs from blood, obtained about 11 days after vaccination. This TCR came from a man aged 45-60 years who received an inactivated influenza vaccine. The rearrangement uses TRBV27 and TRBJ2-7; D might be TRBD2 (5 bases). CDR3 sequence: CATQPLDGSHEQYF. The CDR3 region has the DNA TGTGCCACCCAACCCTTGGATGGGAGCCACGAGCAGTACTTC.